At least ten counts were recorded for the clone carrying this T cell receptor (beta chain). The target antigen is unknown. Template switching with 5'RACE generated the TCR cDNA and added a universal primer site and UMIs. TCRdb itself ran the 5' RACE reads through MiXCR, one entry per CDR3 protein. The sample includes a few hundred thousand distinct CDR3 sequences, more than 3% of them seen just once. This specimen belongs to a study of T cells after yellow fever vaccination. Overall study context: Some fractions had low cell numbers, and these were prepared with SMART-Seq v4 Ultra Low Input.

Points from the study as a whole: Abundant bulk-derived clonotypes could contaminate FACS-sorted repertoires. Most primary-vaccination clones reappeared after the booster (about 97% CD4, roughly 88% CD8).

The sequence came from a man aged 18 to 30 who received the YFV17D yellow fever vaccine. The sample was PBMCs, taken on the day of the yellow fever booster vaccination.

CDR3 amino acids: CASSYSAAGSTYNEQFF. CDR3 DNA sequence: TGTGCCAGCAGCTACTCGGCGGCGGGTTCAACCTACAATGAGCAGTTCTTC. This chain connects TRBV11-2 to TRBJ2-1; weak D call: TRBD2 (5 bases). The germline V gene has CDR1 SGHAT and CDR2 FQNNGV. The CDR3 runs 17 residues. Trimming removed 4 bases at V and 2 bases at J, with 18 bases between.